This is a list of T cell receptor beta chains from one sample in a study of cytomegalovirus exposure and HLA in healthy donors. Sequencing was performed with immunoSEQ multiplex PCR; in TCRdb, only in-frame clones are kept and a portion is missing. The sample holds approximately 280,000 clones, 86% seen once. The sequenced sample was PBMCs. Every receptor here comes from a man in his forties in good health and CMV-seropositive. Each CDR3 is given with its conserved first and last residue. D genes are given only for firm matches. Clone sizes are given selectively: once, few, many, or a class where the clone is expanded.

>TRBJ2-7|TRBD2|TRBV5-1|once|15
TGCGCCAGCAGCTTGGCGGGACTAGTTGGGTACGAGCAGTACTTC
CASSLAGLVGYEQYF
>TRBJ2-7|-|TRBV7-9|-|14
TGTGCCAGCAGCTTAGCAGACAGACCCTACGAGCAGTACTTC
CASSLADRPYEQYF
>TRBJ2-4|TRBD2|TRBV19|-|15
TGTGCCAGTAGTATCCAGGGAGGGTCCCTAAACATTCAGTACTTC
CASSIQGGSLNIQYF
>TRBJ1-1|TRBD1|TRBV28|-|17
TGTGCCAGCAGTTCCACCCCCTCGACAGGGGGCAACACTGAAGCTTTCTTT
CASSSTPSTGGNTEAFF
>TRBJ2-4|-|TRBV6-5|-|15
TGTGCCAGCAGTAGAGTAGGCGGGAAGTCGAACATTCAGTACTTC
CASSRVGGKSNIQYF
>TRBJ2-7|-|TRBV7-9|-|16
TGTGCCAGCAGCTTTGCTCCTGGACATGATTTCTACGAGCAGTACTTC
CASSFAPGHDFYEQYF
>TRBJ2-7|TRBD2|TRBV28|-|12
TGTGCCAGCACAAGCGGGAGGGCCGGGCAGTACTTC
CASTSGRAGQYF
>TRBJ2-3|-|TRBV6-5|-|14
TGTGCCAGCAGTTTACAGCTTTCTACAGATACGCAGTATTTT
CASSLQLSTDTQYF
>TRBJ1-2|TRBD1|TRBV28|-|15
TGTGCCAGCAGTTTACGGGACAGGGTTCGGTATGGCTACACCTTC
CASSLRDRVRYGYTF
>TRBJ2-7|TRBD2|TRBV19|-|17
TGTGCCAGTAGTATAGCCGTGACTAGCGGGGCCCCCTACGAGCAGTACTTC
CASSIAVTSGAPYEQYF
>TRBJ2-3|TRBD2|TRBV28|-|14
TGTGCCAGCAGTTTTAGCGGGAGAACAGATACGCAGTATTTT
CASSFSGRTDTQYF
>TRBJ1-5|-|TRBV27|-|15
TGTGCCAGCAGTTTAAGAACAGGGTTTACTCAGCCCCAGCATTTT
CASSLRTGFTQPQHF
>TRBJ2-5|TRBD1|TRBV19|-|15
TGTGCCAGTAGTACCGGGACAGGGGGCTTTGGGACCCAGTACTTC
CASSTGTGGFGTQYF
>TRBJ1-1|-|TRBV28|once|18
TGTGCCAGCAGTTTGCGGGCTTTTCGGACGGCCACGAACACTGAAGCTTTCTTT
CASSLRAFRTATNTEAFF
>TRBJ2-1|-|TRBV9|-|15
TGTGCCAGCAGCGTAGGGGCGGGACTCTACAATGAGCAGTTCTTC
CASSVGAGLYNEQFF
>TRBJ2-3|-|TRBV9|-|13
TGTGCCAGCAGCGTAGCGCTCAGAGATACGCAGTATTTT
CASSVALRDTQYF
>TRBJ2-5|TRBD1|TRBV9|-|18
TGTGCCAGCAGCGGTCCGGGACAGGGTCGCGAGCGGGAAGAGACCCAGTACTTC
CASSGPGQGREREETQYF
>TRBJ1-4|TRBD1|TRBV28|-|18
TGTGCCAGCAGTTTCCCACTTACGACAGGGCCAACTAATGAAAAACTGTTTTTT
CASSFPLTTGPTNEKLFF
>TRBJ1-2|TRBD1|TRBV28|once|15
TGTGCCAGCAGTTTGGAGGGGGCGGTTAACTATGGCTACACCTTC
CASSLEGAVNYGYTF
>TRBJ2-1|TRBD2|TRBV6-6|-|15
TGTGCCAGCAGCTGGGGACTAGGTTTTGGCAATGAGCAGTTCTTC
CASSWGLGFGNEQFF
>TRBJ2-1|TRBD2|TRBV7-9|-|16
TGTGCCAGCAGCTATGGACTAGCGGAAACCTACAATGAGCAGTTCTTC
CASSYGLAETYNEQFF
>TRBJ2-7|TRBD2|TRBV13|-|16
TGTGCCAGCAGCTTCCGGACTAGCGGGAGTCCCTACGAGCAGTACTTC
CASSFRTSGSPYEQYF
>TRBJ2-1|TRBD2|TRBV6-1|-|16
TGTGCCAGCAGTGCACTCCTAGCGGGAATATACAATGAGCAGTTCTTC
CASSALLAGIYNEQFF
>TRBJ2-1|TRBD2|TRBV7-9|-|19
TGTGCCAGCAGCCCTAGACTAGCGGGAGATGGAGACTCCTACAATGAGCAGTTCTTC
CASSPRLAGDGDSYNEQFF
>TRBJ1-1|-|TRBV7-9|-|17
TGTGCCAGCAGCTTAGTATCCCGGAGGGCCTTGAACACTGAAGCTTTCTTT
CASSLVSRRALNTEAFF
>TRBJ2-5|TRBD2|TRBV19|-|14
TGTGCCAGCCGAAGCCTCGGGGGGGTCGAGACCCAGTACTTC
CASRSLGGVETQYF
>TRBJ1-2|-|TRBV6-6|-|14
TGTGCCAGCAGTCCCCCCAGAAGTGACTATGGCTACACCTTC
CASSPPRSDYGYTF
>TRBJ2-1|TRBD1|TRBV19|-|17
TGTGCCAGTAGTACGGGACAGGGGTCATACTCCTACAATGAGCAGTTCTTC
CASSTGQGSYSYNEQFF
>TRBJ1-1|TRBD1|TRBV6-5|-|14
TGTGCCAGCAGCCGCGAAGACAGGGTTACTGAAGCTTTCTTT
CASSREDRVTEAFF
>TRBJ1-1|-|TRBV7-9|few|14
TGTGCCAGCAGCTGGGCGGGGATGAACACTGAAGCTTTCTTT
CASSWAGMNTEAFF
>TRBJ2-5|TRBD2|TRBV2|-|15
TGTGCCAGCAGTGAGACTAGCGGAGAACAAGAGACCCAGTACTTC
CASSETSGEQETQYF
>TRBJ2-6|-|TRBV28|-|15
TGTGCCAGCAGTCCCATCCTATCTGGGGCCAACGTCCTGACTTTC
CASSPILSGANVLTF
>TRBJ2-5|-|TRBV11-2|-|14
TGTGCCAGCAGCTTAGTAGCAGGGAAAGAGACCCAGTACTTC
CASSLVAGKETQYF
>TRBJ1-1|-|TRBV7-9|-|11
TGTGCCAGCAGCAAGAGGGAGGGTGCTTTCTTT
CASSKREGAFF
>TRBJ2-7|TRBD1|TRBV28|-|15
TGTGCCAGCAGTTTCCCCCTGCAGGGGGCTTACGAGCAGTACTTC
CASSFPLQGAYEQYF
>TRBJ1-1|-|TRBV4-1|-|13
TGCGCCAGCAGCCTCCCGGAGAACACTGAAACTTTCTTT
CASSLPENTETFF
>TRBJ2-3|-|TRBV27|-|15
TGTGCCAGCAGTTACCAAGGGGAGGGCACAGATACGCAGTATTTT
CASSYQGEGTDTQYF
>TRBJ2-7|TRBD1|TRBV7-9|-|15
TGTGCCAGCAGCGACTACGGGACAGGGGTTCCCGAGCAGTACTTC
CASSDYGTGVPEQYF
>TRBJ1-4|-|TRBV18|-|14
TGTGCCAGCTCACCATTCGGACAGAATGAAAAACTGTTTTTT
CASSPFGQNEKLFF
>TRBJ2-3|-|TRBV5-3|few|19
TGTGCCAGAAGCTCGTCTCTCCCGGTAACTAGCAGACGCACAGATACGCAGTATTTT
CARSSSLPVTSRRTDTQYF
>TRBJ2-1|-|TRBV2|-|11
TGTGCCAGCAGTGAGCTAGGGGGGGAGTTCTTC
CASSELGGEFF
>TRBJ2-7|TRBD2|TRBV7-6|-|16
TGTGCCAGCAGCCGGGGGGAGCGGACAAGCTCCTACGAGCAGTACTTC
CASSRGERTSSYEQYF
>TRBJ2-1|TRBD2|TRBV9|-|16
TGTGCCAGCAGCGTTGTAGCGGGAGGCTCCTACAATGAGCAGTTCTTC
CASSVVAGGSYNEQFF
>TRBJ1-1|-|TRBV18|-|15
TGTGCCAGCTCACCATGGGACACTATGAACACTGAAGCTTTCTTT
CASSPWDTMNTEAFF
>TRBJ2-7|-|TRBV2|-|11
TGTGCCAGCAGACAAAACCACGAGCAGTACTTC
CASRQNHEQYF
>TRBJ2-3|-|TRBV4-2|few|17
TGTGCCAGCAGCCAAGATCCTGGAGGGGAGGGCACAGATACGCAGTATTTT
CASSQDPGGEGTDTQYF
>TRBJ1-2|-|TRBV25-1|-|17
TGTGCCAGCAGTGAATGGTCGACGGGGGAAGCTAACTATGGCTACACCTTC
CASSEWSTGEANYGYTF
>TRBJ2-7|TRBD1|TRBV19|-|14
TGTGCCAGTAGGGGGACAGGGGGCGCCTACGAGCAGTACTTC
CASRGTGGAYEQYF